These 9 T cell receptor beta chains share one sample of origin, sequenced in a study of blood T cell repertoires in COVID-19. TCRdb's table, derived via immunoSEQ multiplex PCR, lists solely in-frame clones and lacks some. The table lists some 270,000 clones, 70% to 90% of them singletons, with under 7% in the top ten. The sample consisted of PBMCs or T cells enriched from blood (not recorded which). Source of these receptors: a woman aged 50 to 60 who had been exposed to COVID-19.

The J gene is TRBJ2-4, the V gene TRBV19; possible D gene TRBD1, 5 bases. There are 16 residues in the CDR3. Deletions cut 7 bases from V and 0 bases from J, with 16 bases between. Germline V gene sequence: CDR1 LNHDA, CDR2 SQIVND (reference sequence). DNA of the CDR3: TGTGCCAGTAAGGACATTGGTTCGCTAGCCAAAAACATTCAGTACTTC. Translation gives CASKDIGSLAKNIQYF.

The V gene is TRBV7-2, the J gene TRBJ1-1; D ambiguous. CDR1 and CDR2 (germline): SGHTA, FQGNSA. The CDR3 is 12 residues long. Between the trimmed V and J ends, which lost 5 bases and 4 bases, there was a span of 8 bases. Here the CDR3 reads CASSQIVTEAFF. CDR3 DNA sequence: TGTGCCAGCAGCCAGATCGTCACTGAAGCTTTCTTT.

The gene calls are TRBV6-1 and TRBJ1-2; D gene uncertain. Germline assignment: CDR1 MNHNS and CDR2 SASEGT. V was shortened by 3 bases and J by 3 bases, with 11 bases between the two germline ends. The CDR3 length is 14 residues. The CDR3 spells CASSDGTGYYGYTF. In DNA, the CDR3 is TGTGCCAGCAGTGATGGAACGGGGTACTATGGCTACACCTTC.

This clone was seen just once. The chain links TRBV6-5 to TRBJ2-1; unclear D gene. Trimming left V 4 bases short and J 4 bases short, with 8 bases between. The CDR3 is 13 amino acids. Germline V gene sequence: CDR1 MNHEY, CDR2 SVGAGI. For the CDR3, the DNA is TGTGCCAGCAGTTTAAGCAGGTACAATGAGCAGTTCTTC. It codes for CASSLSRYNEQFF.

The rearrangement joins TRBV5-8 to TRBJ1-5; D is unclear. The germline gives CDR1 SGHTS, CDR2 YDEGEE. Trimming cost V 0 bases and J 2 bases, with 9 bases left between them. The length of the CDR3 is 15 residues. The CDR3 loop reads CASSLDLAGNQPQHF. As DNA, the CDR3 is TGTGCCAGCAGCTTGGACCTGGCGGGCAATCAGCCCCAGCATTTT.

A single count supports this clone. This sequence joins TRBV5-1 and TRBJ2-2; possibly TRBD1 for D (6 bases). Germline V gene data show CDR1 as SGHRS and CDR2 as YFSETQ. The CDR3 is made up of 14 amino acids. V was clipped by 8 bases and J by 4 bases, with 15 bases between them. The CDR3 region is CASRQEVPTGELFF. The CDR3 bases are TGCGCCAGTCGACAGGAAGTCCCCACCGGGGAGCTGTTTTTT.

The rearrangement joins TRBV2 to TRBJ1-4; weak D call: TRBD1 (5 bases). CDR3 size: 13 residues. V lost 8 bases and J 8 bases, leaving 15 bases between the germline ends. Germline loops: CDR1 SNHLY, CDR2 FYNNEI. The CDR3 DNA is TGTGCCAGCGGCCGGGGGGGAGGCGAAAAACTGTTTTTT. Translated: CASGRGGGEKLFF.

The DNA of the CDR3 is TGTGCCAGCAGCTTAGCGGCTAGCGGGGGAAGGGAGCAGTACTTC. Protein sequence: CASSLAASGGREQYF. The gene calls are TRBV7-2 and TRBJ2-7; 10 bases fit TRBD2. Germline CDR1 reads SGHTA; CDR2 reads FQGNSA. CDR3 length equals 15 residues. V was pared by 0 bases and J by 7 bases, with 6 bases of the junction left unmatched. The full variable domain, completed using reference TRBV7-2 and TRBJ2-7, is GAGVSQSPSNKVTEKGKDVELRCDPISGHTALYWYRQSLGQGLEFLIYFQGNSAPDKSGLPSDRFSAERTGGSVSTLTIQRTQQEDSAVYLCASSLAASGGREQYFGPGTRLTVT.

This chain links TRBV11-2 with TRBJ2-3; D gene unclear. This CDR3 is 11 amino acids long. Germline V lookup: CDR1 SGHAT, CDR2 FQNNGV. Deletions cut 4 bases from V and 5 bases from J, with 4 bases between. The CDR3, as DNA: TGTGCCAGCAGCTATCGAGATACGCAGTATTTT. It codes for CASSYRDTQYF. The full variable domain, completed using reference TRBV11-2 and TRBJ2-3, is EAGVAQSPRYKIIEKRQSVAFWCNPISGHATLYWYQQILGQGPKLLIQFQNNGVVDDSQLPKDRFSAERLKGVDSTLKIQPAKLEDSAVYLCASSYRDTQYFGPGTRLTVL.